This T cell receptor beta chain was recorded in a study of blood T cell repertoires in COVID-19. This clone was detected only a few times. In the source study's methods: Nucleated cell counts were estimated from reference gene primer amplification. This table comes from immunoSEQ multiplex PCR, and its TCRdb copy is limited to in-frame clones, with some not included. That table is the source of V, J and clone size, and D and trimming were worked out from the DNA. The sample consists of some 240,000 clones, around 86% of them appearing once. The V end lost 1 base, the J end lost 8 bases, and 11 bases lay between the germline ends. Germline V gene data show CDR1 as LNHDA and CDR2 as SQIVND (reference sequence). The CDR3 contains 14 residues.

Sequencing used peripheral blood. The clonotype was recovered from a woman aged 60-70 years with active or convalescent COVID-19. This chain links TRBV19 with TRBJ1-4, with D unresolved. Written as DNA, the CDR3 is TGTGCCAGTAGTATAGGCGGGGTTCGGGAAAAACTGTTTTTT. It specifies CASSIGGVREKLFF.